The T cell receptor beta chain under discussion was sequenced for a study of control samples from healthy donors and cancer patients. After removal of 5 bases from V and 3 bases from J, the junction contained 6 bases not matched to a gene. CDR1 SGHTA and CDR2 FQGNSA come from the germline V gene. This CDR3 spans 15 amino acids. The protocol was immunoSEQ multiplex PCR, while the TCRdb copy is restricted to in-frame clones and leaves out a portion. The data show 90,000 to 100,000 clones, with 79% seen just once and about 10% held by the top ten. This TCR was sampled from a woman aged 25 to 39 in good health. The genes are TRBV7-2 and TRBJ2-2; 7 nucleotides line up with TRBD1. Material for sequencing was blood. This CDR3 is CASSPWGQHTGELFF. The CDR3 coding sequence is TGTGCCAGCAGCCCCTGGGGACAGCACACCGGGGAGCTGTTTTTT.